The table lists the clone carrying this T cell receptor (beta chain) with a count of one. Its specificity is not known. The treatment denotes: roughly 10-day PBMC culture with coronavirus spike peptide pools or control peptides (ViraFEST assay). A negative selection step was used to isolate CD4+ T cells once culture had run for 10 days. This sample was included in a study of vaccination and CD4 T cells after COVID-19. The overall study: For each participant, vaccination comprised two doses of either the BNT162b2 or the mRNA-1273 vaccine. Notes on the study in general: It was found that, in convalescent patients, 304 of 307 vaccine-specific clones were spike mono-reactive.

At the Johns Hopkins FTIC core, DNA taken from cultured CD4+ T cells was sequenced by way of the Oncomine TCR Beta short-read assay. TCRdb itself ran the PCR reads through MiXCR, one entry per CDR3 protein. This table has fewer than 2,500 distinct CDR3 sequences, 25% to 30% appearing once. V lost 8 bases and J 3 bases, leaving 14 bases between the germline ends. The CDR3 is 14 residues long. Germline V lookup: CDR1 MNHEY, CDR2 SMNVEV (reference sequence). The V gene is TRBV27, the J gene TRBJ2-1, with D perhaps being TRBD1 or TRBD2 (5 bases each). The sequencing used CD4+ T cells from blood, cultured in vitro, collected after SARS-CoV-2 vaccination. This receptor was identified in a human donor who had recovered from COVID-19. CDR3: CASGLPGYYNEQFF. The DNA for the CDR3 is TGTGCCAGCGGACTGCCAGGGTACTACAATGAGCAGTTCTTC.